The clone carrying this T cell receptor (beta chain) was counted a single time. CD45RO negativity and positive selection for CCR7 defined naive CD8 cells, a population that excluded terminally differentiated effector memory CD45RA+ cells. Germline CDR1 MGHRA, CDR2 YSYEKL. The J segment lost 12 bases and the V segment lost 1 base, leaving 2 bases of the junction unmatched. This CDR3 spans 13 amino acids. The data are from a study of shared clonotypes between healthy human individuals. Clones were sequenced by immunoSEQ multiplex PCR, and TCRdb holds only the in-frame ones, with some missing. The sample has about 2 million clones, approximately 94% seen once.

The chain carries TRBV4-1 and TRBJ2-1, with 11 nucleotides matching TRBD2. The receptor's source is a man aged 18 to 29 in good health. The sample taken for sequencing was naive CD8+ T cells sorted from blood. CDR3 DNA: TGCGCCAGCAGCCAAGTCGGACTAGCGGGGCAGTTCTTC. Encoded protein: CASSQVGLAGQFF.